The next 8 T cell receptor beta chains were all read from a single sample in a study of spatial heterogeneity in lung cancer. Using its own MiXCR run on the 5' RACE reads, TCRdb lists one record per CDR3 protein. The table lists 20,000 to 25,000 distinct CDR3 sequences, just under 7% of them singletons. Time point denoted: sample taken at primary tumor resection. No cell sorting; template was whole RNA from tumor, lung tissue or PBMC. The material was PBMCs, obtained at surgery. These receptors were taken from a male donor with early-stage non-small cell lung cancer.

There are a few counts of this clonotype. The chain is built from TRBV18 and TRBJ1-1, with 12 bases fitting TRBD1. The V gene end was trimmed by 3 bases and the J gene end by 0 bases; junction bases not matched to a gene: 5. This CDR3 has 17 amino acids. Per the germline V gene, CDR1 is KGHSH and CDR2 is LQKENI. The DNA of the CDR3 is TGTGCCAGCTCACCGAGGGGACAGGGGGCCATGAACACTGAAGCTTTCTTT. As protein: CASSPRGQGAMNTEAFF.

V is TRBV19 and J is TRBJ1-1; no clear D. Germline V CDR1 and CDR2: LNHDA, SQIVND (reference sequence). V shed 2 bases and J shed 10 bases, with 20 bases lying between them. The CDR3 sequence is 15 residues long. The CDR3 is CASSINQRTSWGAFF. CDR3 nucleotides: TGTGCCAGTAGTATAAATCAGCGTACCAGCTGGGGAGCTTTCTTT.

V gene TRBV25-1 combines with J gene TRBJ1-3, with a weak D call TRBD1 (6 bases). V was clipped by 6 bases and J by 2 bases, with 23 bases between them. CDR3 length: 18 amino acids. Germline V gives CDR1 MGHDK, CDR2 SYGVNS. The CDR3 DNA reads TGTGCCAGCAGCGGTAAAGTTGGGGTACAGGGTGCTGGAAACACCATATATTTT. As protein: CASSGKVGVQGAGNTIYF.

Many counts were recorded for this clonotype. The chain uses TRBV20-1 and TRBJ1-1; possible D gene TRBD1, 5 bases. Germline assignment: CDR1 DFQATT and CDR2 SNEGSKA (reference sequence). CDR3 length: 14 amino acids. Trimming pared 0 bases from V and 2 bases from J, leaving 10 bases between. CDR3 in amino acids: CSARDSGENTEAFF. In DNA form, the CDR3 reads TGCAGTGCTAGAGATTCGGGGGAAAACACTGAAGCTTTCTTT.

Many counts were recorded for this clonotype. CDR3 residues: CASSLWGAEAFF. The CDR3 DNA reads TGTGCCAGCAGTTTATGGGGTGCTGAAGCTTTCTTT. V gene TRBV12-3 or TRBV12-4 combines with J gene TRBJ1-1, with unresolved D. The CDR3 sequence is 12 residues long. V gave up 2 bases and J gave up 6 bases, with 7 bases separating them.

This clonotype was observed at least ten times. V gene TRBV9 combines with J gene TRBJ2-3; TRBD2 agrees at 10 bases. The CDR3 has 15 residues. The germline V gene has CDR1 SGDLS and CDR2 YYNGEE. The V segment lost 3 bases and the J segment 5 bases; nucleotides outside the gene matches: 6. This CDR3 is CASSGPSGGIDTQYF. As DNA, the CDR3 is TGTGCCAGCAGCGGCCCTAGCGGGGGAATAGATACGCAGTATTTT.

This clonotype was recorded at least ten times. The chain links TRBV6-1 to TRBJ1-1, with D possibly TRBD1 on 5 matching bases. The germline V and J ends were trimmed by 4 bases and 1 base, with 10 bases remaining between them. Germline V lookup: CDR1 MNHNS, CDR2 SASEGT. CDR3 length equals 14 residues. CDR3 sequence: CASSVTASNTEAFF. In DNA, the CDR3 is TGTGCCAGCAGTGTGACAGCTTCGAACACTGAAGCTTTCTTT.

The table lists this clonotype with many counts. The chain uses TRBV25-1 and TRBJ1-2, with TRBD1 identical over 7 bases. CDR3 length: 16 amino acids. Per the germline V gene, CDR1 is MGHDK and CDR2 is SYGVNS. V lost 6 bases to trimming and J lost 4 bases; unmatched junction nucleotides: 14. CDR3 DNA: TGTGCCAGCAGGGACAGGAAGAGTTGGTGTGTCTATGGCTACACCTTC. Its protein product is CASRDRKSWCVYGYTF.